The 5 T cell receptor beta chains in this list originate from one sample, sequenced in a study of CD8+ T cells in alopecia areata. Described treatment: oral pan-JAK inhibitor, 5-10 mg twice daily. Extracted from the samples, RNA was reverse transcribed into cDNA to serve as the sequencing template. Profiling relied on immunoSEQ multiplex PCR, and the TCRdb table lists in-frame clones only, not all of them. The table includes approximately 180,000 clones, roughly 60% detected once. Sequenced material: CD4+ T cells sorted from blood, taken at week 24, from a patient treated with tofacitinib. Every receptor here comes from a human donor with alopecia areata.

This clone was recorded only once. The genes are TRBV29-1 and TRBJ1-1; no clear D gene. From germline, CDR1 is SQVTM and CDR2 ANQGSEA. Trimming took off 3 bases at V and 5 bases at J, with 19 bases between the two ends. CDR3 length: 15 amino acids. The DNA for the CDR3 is TGCAGCGTTGAGGGTCTAGGAGGGCTTGGAACTGAAGCTTTCTTT. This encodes CSVEGLGGLGTEAFF. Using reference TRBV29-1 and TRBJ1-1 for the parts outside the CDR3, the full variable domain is SAVISQKPSRDICQRGTSLTIQCQVDSQVTMMFWYRQQPGQSLTLIATANQGSEATYESGFVIDKFPISRPNLTFSTLTVSNMSPEDSSIYLCSVEGLGGLGTEAFFGQGTRLTVV.

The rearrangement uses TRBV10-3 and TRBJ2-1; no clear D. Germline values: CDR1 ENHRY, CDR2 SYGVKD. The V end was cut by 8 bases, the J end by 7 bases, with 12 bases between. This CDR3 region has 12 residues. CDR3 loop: CAIGFLGNEQFF. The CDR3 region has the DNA TGTGCCATCGGCTTCCTTGGAAATGAGCAGTTCTTC.

CDR3 DNA sequence: TGCAGCGTTGGTTTCAGGGATGGCGAAAAACTGTTTTTT. Protein sequence: CSVGFRDGEKLFF. V usage is TRBV29-1 and J usage is TRBJ1-4; D is possibly TRBD1 (5 bases). This CDR3 is 13 amino acids long. V lost 4 bases to trimming and J lost 8 bases, with 14 bases between them. CDR1 is SQVTM and CDR2 is ANQGSEA in the germline V gene.

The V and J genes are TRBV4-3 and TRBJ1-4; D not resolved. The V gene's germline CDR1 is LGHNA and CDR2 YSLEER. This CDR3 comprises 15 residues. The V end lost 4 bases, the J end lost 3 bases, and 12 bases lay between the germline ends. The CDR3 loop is CASSRATRANEKLFF. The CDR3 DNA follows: TGCGCCAGCAGCCGGGCGACGAGGGCTAATGAAAAACTGTTTTTT.

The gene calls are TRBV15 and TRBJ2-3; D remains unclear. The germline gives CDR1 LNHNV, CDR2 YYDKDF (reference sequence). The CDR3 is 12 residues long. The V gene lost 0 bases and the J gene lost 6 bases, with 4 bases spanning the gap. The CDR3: CATSRDWDTQYF. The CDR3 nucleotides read TGTGCCACCAGCAGAGATTGGGATACGCAGTATTTT.